The 12 T cell receptor beta chains listed next were all sequenced from one sample in a study of early T cells in non-severe SARS-CoV-2 infection. TCRdb processed the 5' RACE reads anew with MiXCR; each CDR3 protein has one entry. The repertoire holds 25,000 to 35,000 distinct CDR3 sequences, with approximately 5.6% as singletons. The sample comprised whole blood. Receptors were obtained from an adult who was a healthcare worker with PCR-confirmed SARS-CoV-2 infection or an uninfected control (not recorded which).

This clonotype was seen at least ten times. The V and J genes are TRBV7-2 and TRBJ1-3, with D tentatively TRBD1 (5 bases). The V end was cut by 2 bases, the J end by 0 bases, with 11 bases between. Per germline, CDR1 SGHTA and CDR2 FQGNSA. The CDR3 has 16 residues. The CDR3 here is CASSLRGRDSGNTIYF. CDR3 DNA sequence: TGTGCCAGCAGCTTAAGGGGCAGGGACTCTGGAAACACCATATATTTT.

This clonotype was seen a few times. The chain recombines TRBV6-5 with TRBJ2-7; perhaps TRBD2 as D (6 bases). V lost 4 bases, J lost 2 bases, and 9 bases lay in between. CDR1 is MNHEY, CDR2 SVGAGI, per germline. This CDR3 region has 13 residues. As DNA, the CDR3 is TGTGCCAGCAGTTCCCCGGGAGCCTACGAGCAGTACTTC. This translates into CASSSPGAYEQYF.

CDR3 region: CASSWTDRNTEAFF. CDR3 nucleotide sequence: TGTGCCAGCAGTTGGACCGACAGGAACACTGAAGCTTTCTTT. The gene calls are TRBV27 and TRBJ1-1, with D possibly being TRBD1 (5 bases). The CDR3 is 14 residues long. Trimming took 4 bases from V and 1 from J, leaving 10 bases between them. CDR1 and CDR2 from the germline V gene are MNHEY and SMNVEV (reference sequence).

This clonotype was observed at least ten times. The V and J genes are TRBV3-1 and TRBJ2-2; D is unclear. The CDR3 spans 14 residues. V was pared by 3 bases and J by 7 bases, with 12 bases between. Looked up from germline, CDR1 is LGHDT and CDR2 is YNNKEL (reference sequence). CDR3 loop: CASSQIKAVGELFF. The CDR3 nucleotides read TGTGCCAGCAGCCAGATCAAAGCCGTCGGGGAGCTGTTTTTT. The complete variable domain, with remaining parts taken from reference TRBV3-1 and TRBJ2-2, reads DTAVSQTPKYLVTQMGNDKSIKCEQNLGHDTMYWYKQDSKKFLKIMFSYNNKELIINETVPNRFSPKSPDKAHLNLHINSLELGDSAVYFCASSQIKAVGELFFGEGSRLTVL.

This clonotype has ten or more counts. This rearrangement joins TRBV7-2 to TRBJ2-5, with no clear D. The V end lost 2 bases, the J end lost 4 bases, and 11 bases lay between the germline ends. This CDR3 is 14 amino acids long. Germline V gene sequence: CDR1 SGHTA, CDR2 FQGNSA. In nucleotides, the CDR3 is TGTGCCAGCAGCTTACAGGCCCCCCCAGAGACCCAGTACTTC. It translates to CASSLQAPPETQYF.

This clonotype appeared a few times. This rearrangement joins TRBV28 to TRBJ2-7, with TRBD1 as a possible D gene (8 bases). The CDR3 runs to 15 residues. Germline CDR1 reads MDHEN; CDR2 reads SYDVKM. Between the trimmed V and J ends, which lost 4 bases and 2 bases, there was a span of 15 bases. The CDR3 sequence: CASSSQGGTTYEQYF. DNA for the CDR3: TGTGCCAGCAGTTCACAGGGGGGGACAACCTACGAGCAGTACTTC. Full variable domain (remainder filled in from reference TRBV28 and TRBJ2-7): DVKVTQSSRYLVKRTGEKVFLECVQDMDHENMFWYRQDPGLGLRLIYFSYDVKMKEKGDIPEGYSVSREKKERFSLILESASTNQTSMYLCASSSQGGTTYEQYFGPGTRLTVT.

The CDR3 bases are TGTGCCAGCAGACCCGGGGGGCGGAGTGAAAAACTGTTTTTT. Its translation is CASRPGGRSEKLFF. The J gene is TRBJ1-4, the V gene TRBV28; the D gene is possibly TRBD1 (6 bases). V was cut by 6 bases and J by 7 bases, with 15 bases left in between. Germline V gene lookup returns CDR1 MDHEN and CDR2 SYDVKM. The CDR3 extends over 14 amino acids.

This clonotype was seen only a few times. This chain's CDR3 is CASSWSIIGGRVYTGELFF. CDR3 nucleotide sequence: TGTGCCAGCAGCTGGTCGATCATAGGCGGGAGGGTGTACACCGGGGAGCTGTTTTTT. The V and J genes are TRBV11-2 and TRBJ2-2, with TRBD2 identical over 9 bases. This CDR3 contains 19 residues. CDR1 and CDR2 (germline): SGHAT, FQNNGV. The J segment lost 3 bases and the V segment lost 4 bases, leaving 15 bases of the junction unmatched.

This clonotype has a count of ten or more. The CDR3 sequence: CSAREGSTNEQFF. In DNA, the CDR3 is TGCAGTGCTAGAGAGGGTAGTACCAATGAGCAGTTCTTC. The V and J genes are TRBV20-1 and TRBJ2-1, with D hard to call. CDR1 is DFQATT and CDR2 is SNEGSKA in the germline V gene (reference sequence). The V gene lost 0 bases and the J gene lost 6 bases, with 9 bases spanning the gap. The length of the CDR3 is 13 residues.

This clonotype was seen a handful of times. This sequence joins TRBV28 and TRBJ2-2, with 14 bases aligning to TRBD2. The germline V gene encodes CDR1 MDHEN and CDR2 SYDVKM. Trimming at V came to 2 bases and at J to 0 bases, leaving 14 bases not matched to a gene. CDR3 length equals 22 residues. The CDR3 here is CASSLVGQGLAGVTANTGELFF. CDR3 coding DNA: TGTGCCAGCAGTTTAGTCGGACAGGGACTAGCGGGAGTGACGGCGAACACCGGGGAGCTGTTTTTT.

In this sample, this clonotype turned up many times. The chain uses TRBV7-8 and TRBJ2-6; no clear D. V lost 1 base and J 0 bases, leaving 7 bases between the germline ends. The CDR3 length is 16 residues. Germline V gene sequence: CDR1 SGHVS, CDR2 FQNEAQ. The CDR3 reads CASSLDLYSGANVLTF. Written as DNA, the CDR3 is TGTGCCAGCAGCTTAGACCTATACTCTGGGGCCAACGTCCTGACTTTC.

At least ten counts were recorded for this clonotype. CDR3 coding DNA: TGTGCCAGCAGTGAAGCAGGGCTTCAGAACACTGAAGCTTTCTTT. Translated: CASSEAGLQNTEAFF. The rearrangement joins TRBV25-1 to TRBJ1-1; a possible D gene is TRBD1 (5 bases). Germline assignment: CDR1 MGHDK and CDR2 SYGVNS. V lost 2 bases to trimming and J lost 1 base, with 11 bases between them. This CDR3 is built from 15 residues.